This TCR beta chain was recovered during a study of identical twins. Unmatched junction bases numbered 14, after V lost 5 bases and J lost 8 bases. The CDR3 contains 15 residues. From germline, CDR1 is DFQATT and CDR2 SNEGSKA (reference sequence). A single record per CDR3 protein comes from TCRdb applying MiXCR to the 5' RACE reads. Among around 690,000 distinct CDR3 sequences listed, 21% were seen once. These same records also appear under a second study, on T cells expressing NK-cell markers.

This chain uses TRBV20-1 with TRBJ2-1, with TRBD1 matching over 8 bases. The sample taken for sequencing was PBMCs. The source of this sequence is a woman younger than 30 in good health. The DNA for the CDR3 is TGCAGTGCTCGCAGGGGGCCAAGGGATCTCGATGAGCAGTTCTTC. This sequence encodes CSARRGPRDLDEQFF.